The 30 T cell receptor beta chains below were found in one sample sequenced in a study of OX40 agonist ivuxolimab in advanced cancers. Assay used: immunoSEQ multiplex PCR; TCRdb lists only in-frame clones, some missing. Among approximately 62,000 clones listed, roughly 90% were seen once. The material sequenced was CD4+ or CD8+ T cells sorted from blood, taken in a trial of the OX40 agonist ivuxolimab. The receptors stem from an adult with an advanced solid tumor such as melanoma, head and neck, liver or kidney cancer.

The V and J genes are TRBV18 and TRBJ2-2; possible D gene TRBD1, 7 bases. Trimming removed 3 bases from V and 4 bases from J, with 21 bases in between. The CDR3 covers 18 residues. Germline lookup yields CDR1 KGHSH and CDR2 LQKENI. The CDR3 DNA reads as TGTGCCAGCTCACCCAGATTAGAGCAGGGGGACTTCACCGGGGAGCTGTTTTTT. Its protein product is CASSPRLEQGDFTGELFF.

This clone was seen just once. The chain couples TRBV18 to TRBJ1-1; the D is unclear. Trimming cost V 4 bases and J 0 bases, with 21 bases left between them. CDR3 length: 18 residues. Germline V gene lookup returns CDR1 KGHSH and CDR2 LQKENI. This CDR3 is CASSQPLRHSLMNTEAFF. CDR3 in DNA: TGTGCCAGCTCACAACCGTTACGTCACAGCTTAATGAACACTGAAGCTTTCTTT.

The chain recombines TRBV4-3 with TRBJ1-4; no reliable D call. Germline V gene sequence: CDR1 LGHNA, CDR2 YSLEER. CDR3 length: 12 residues. V was clipped by 4 bases and J by 8 bases, with 8 bases between them. Here the CDR3 reads CASSRSKEKLFF. Written as DNA, the CDR3 is TGCGCCAGCAGCCGAAGCAAAGAAAAACTGTTTTTT.

The gene calls are TRBV5-1 and TRBJ2-2, with a possible D match to TRBD2 (5 bases). Germline loops: CDR1 SGHRS, CDR2 YFSETQ. There are 15 residues in the CDR3. Trimming took 0 bases from V and 8 from J, leaving 14 bases between them. This CDR3 reads CASSLGLLGEGELFF. CDR3 bases: TGCGCCAGCAGCTTGGGGCTCCTCGGGGAAGGGGAGCTGTTTTTT. Supplemented by reference TRBV5-1 and TRBJ2-2, the full variable domain reads KAGVTQTPRYLIKTRGQQVTLSCSPISGHRSVSWYQQTPGQGLQFLFEYFSETQRNKGNFPGRFSGRQFSNSRSEMNVSTLELGDSALYLCASSLGLLGEGELFFGEGSRLTVL.

The chain employs TRBV5-5 and TRBJ2-1; D perhaps matches TRBD2 (5 bases). Trimming left V 1 base short and J 4 bases short, with 9 bases between. The CDR3 is 14 amino acids. From germline, CDR1 is SGHKS and CDR2 YYEKEE (reference sequence). CDR3: CASSLRGSYNEQFF. DNA for the CDR3: TGTGCCAGCAGCTTGCGGGGTTCATACAATGAGCAGTTCTTC.

This chain joins TRBV30 and TRBJ2-5; 8 nucleotides align to TRBD2. The CDR3 loop spans 18 amino acids. The V gene's germline CDR1 is GTSNPN and CDR2 SVGIG (reference sequence). With V trimmed by 8 bases and J by 0 bases, 20 bases remained unmatched. The CDR3: CAHNDPSGRGGYQETQYF. CDR3 DNA: TGTGCCCACAACGACCCAAGCGGGAGAGGGGGGTACCAAGAGACCCAGTACTTC.

V is TRBV6-1 and J is TRBJ1-5; possibly TRBD1 for D (6 bases). This CDR3 is 15 amino acids long. Between the trimmed V and J ends, which lost 3 bases and 1 base, there was a span of 10 bases. Germline CDR1 is MNHNS and CDR2 is SASEGT. The CDR3 DNA reads as TGTGCCAGCAGTGACGGACAGACGAGCAATCAGCCCCAGCATTTT. It is translated as CASSDGQTSNQPQHF.

The V gene is TRBV28, the J gene TRBJ2-7, with TRBD1 identical over 9 bases. CDR3 length equals 12 residues. Germline V CDR1 and CDR2: MDHEN, SYDVKM. V was pared by 7 bases and J by 10 bases, with 8 bases of the junction left unmatched. CDR3 loop: CASNLGTGKQYF. DNA of the CDR3: TGTGCCAGCAACCTCGGGACAGGGAAACAGTACTTC.

J is TRBJ1-3 and V is TRBV28, with 9 bases lining up with TRBD1. The CDR3 length is 15 residues. With 6 bases clipped from V and 2 bases from J, the junction kept 5 bases outside the gene matches. CDR1 and CDR2 (germline): MDHEN, SYDVKM. In nucleotides, the CDR3 is TGTGCCAGCAGGGGACAGGGCCCAGCTGGAAACACCATATATTTT. Protein product: CASRGQGPAGNTIYF.

The CDR3 DNA reads TGTGCCAGCAGCTGGCTGGTGAGGGATGGCTACACCTTC. This translates into CASSWLVRDGYTF. V and J are TRBV7-8 and TRBJ1-2; no reliable D call. This CDR3 is 13 amino acids long. Trimming removed 4 bases from V and 6 bases from J, with 12 bases in between. The germline V gene encodes CDR1 SGHVS and CDR2 FQNEAQ.

The V call is TRBV11-3, the J call TRBJ2-1; 9 bases align to TRBD1. CDR3 length: 15 residues. Germline-derived CDR1 and CDR2 are SGHNT and YENEEA. V trimming: 1 base; J trimming: 3 bases; junction bases outside the gene matches: 1. CDR3 region: CASSLGQGGYNEQFF. The CDR3 DNA reads TGTGCCAGCAGCTTAGGACAGGGGGGCTACAATGAGCAGTTCTTC. Full variable domain (outside the CDR3, taken from reference TRBV11-3 and TRBJ2-1): EAGVVQSPRYKIIEKKQPVAFWCNPISGHNTLYWYLQNLGQGPELLIRYENEEAVDDSQLPKDRFSAERLKGVDSTLKIQPAELGDSAVYLCASSLGQGGYNEQFFGPGTRLTVL.

This chain uses TRBV27 with TRBJ2-1; possibly TRBD1 for D (7 bases). Between the trimmed V and J ends, which lost 5 bases and 8 bases, there was a span of 13 bases. The germline CDR1 and CDR2 sequences are MNHEY and SMNVEV (reference sequence). The CDR3 is made up of 13 amino acids. The CDR3 protein is CASSQGGRYEQFF. The DNA of the CDR3 is TGTGCCAGCAGTCAGGGGGGCCGTTATGAGCAGTTCTTC.

This rearrangement joins TRBV28 to TRBJ2-5, with D maybe TRBD1 (6 bases). V was cut by 7 bases and J by 3 bases, with 15 bases left in between. The CDR3 covers 14 residues. Germline CDR1 and CDR2: MDHEN and SYDVKM. CDR3 DNA sequence: TGTGCCAGCATAAGGGACAAGGGAGAAGAGACCCAGTACTTC. Translated: CASIRDKGEETQYF.

The rearrangement joins TRBV5-4 to TRBJ2-7, with a tentative D call TRBD1 (6 bases). Germline CDR1 SGHNT, CDR2 YYREEE (reference sequence). Trimming left V 2 bases short and J 1 base short, with 10 bases between. This CDR3 contains 14 residues. The CDR3 DNA is TGTGCCAGCAGCTTAAAACAGGGTTCCTACGAGCAGTACTTC. Its translation is CASSLKQGSYEQYF. Full variable domain (rest looked up from reference TRBV5-4 and TRBJ2-7): ETGVTQSPTHLIKTRGQQVTLRCSSQSGHNTVSWYQQALGQGPQFIFQYYREEENGRGNFPPRFSGLQFPNYSSELNVNALELDDSALYLCASSLKQGSYEQYFGPGTRLTVT.

This sequence joins TRBV25-1 and TRBJ1-4; D unclear. CDR1 MGHDK and CDR2 SYGVNS come from the germline V gene. This CDR3 has 13 amino acids. The V and J ends lost 2 bases and 8 bases respectively, with 9 bases between them. Written as DNA, the CDR3 is TGTGCCAGCAGTGAACAATTCAACGAAAAACTGTTTTTT. It codes for CASSEQFNEKLFF.

The chain joins TRBV11-3 to TRBJ1-6; tentative D call: TRBD1 (5 bases). There are 16 residues in the CDR3. V dropped 5 bases and J dropped 7 bases, with 18 bases sitting between them. Germline CDR1 reads SGHNT; CDR2 reads YENEEA. CDR3 region: CASSAPPARANSPLHF. CDR3 DNA sequence: TGTGCCAGCAGCGCCCCTCCGGCCAGGGCCAATTCACCCCTCCACTTT.

This clone was found a few times. V gene TRBV4-1 combines with J gene TRBJ1-2; 8 bases are a match to TRBD1. CDR1 is MGHRA, CDR2 YSYEKL, per germline. There are 13 residues in the CDR3. V dropped 4 bases and J dropped 7; count of bases not matched to a gene: 5. DNA of the CDR3: TGCGCCAGCAGCCGCTCAGGGGGCTTTGGCTACACCTTC. This sequence encodes CASSRSGGFGYTF.

The CDR3 loop is CASSPGLAKYNEQFF. The CDR3, as DNA: TGTGCCAGCAGCCCGGGACTAGCGAAGTACAATGAGCAGTTCTTC. The chain is built from TRBV7-2 and TRBJ2-1, with 10 bases identical to TRBD2. The CDR3 sequence is 15 residues long. The V segment lost 5 bases and the J segment 4 bases; nucleotides outside the gene matches: 5. Germline CDR1 reads SGHTA; CDR2 reads FQGNSA.

CDR3 DNA: TGTGCCAGCAGTATGGAGGGGCTTCAGCCCCAGCATTTT. Translating it yields CASSMEGLQPQHF. The genes are TRBV2 and TRBJ1-5; a weak D match, TRBD1 (5 bases). Deletions cut 5 bases from V and 6 bases from J, with 11 bases between. CDR1 SNHLY and CDR2 FYNNEI come from the germline V gene. CDR3 length equals 13 residues.

A remark on this clone: The same CDR3 is also encoded by other DNA sequences in this sample. CDR3 loop: CSAPGGNTIYF. The CDR3 DNA reads as TGCAGTGCCCCAGGGGGAAACACCATATATTTT. The chain carries TRBV20-1 and TRBJ1-3; TRBD1 might be the D (5 bases). The CDR3 runs 11 residues. V lost 6 bases, J lost 4 bases, and 7 bases lay in between. Germline V lookup: CDR1 DFQATT, CDR2 SNEGSKA (reference sequence).

As regards this clone: The germline gene is not matched at one end of the junction; a read error may be the cause. The chain recombines TRBV6-4 with TRBJ2-2; D perhaps matches TRBD1 (5 bases). Germline values: CDR1 MRHNA, CDR2 SNTAGT. The CDR3 sequence is 14 residues long. The CDR3: CAGSAQGNTGELFF. The CDR3 DNA follows: TGTGCCGGCAGTGCTCAGGGGAACACCGGGGAGCTGTTTTTT.

V is TRBV5-6 and J is TRBJ2-1; D is possibly TRBD2 (8 bases). V gave up 4 bases and J gave up 9 bases, with 23 bases separating them. The length of the CDR3 is 16 residues. CDR1 and CDR2 (germline): SGHDT, YYEEEE. The CDR3 DNA reads TGTGCCAGCAGCCCTCCGGGAGGGGGCGCGGGGGGTGAGCAGTTCTTC. Translation gives CASSPPGGGAGGEQFF.

In DNA form, the CDR3 reads TGTGCCAGCAGTTGGGATTCACCCCTCCACTTT. Amino acid sequence: CASSWDSPLHF. V usage is TRBV6-5 and J usage is TRBJ1-6; D unclear. V was cut by 4 bases and J by 8 bases, with 3 bases left in between. Germline values: CDR1 MNHEY, CDR2 SVGAGI. The CDR3 sequence is 11 residues long.

The rearrangement links TRBV2 to TRBJ2-5, with D tentatively TRBD2 (5 bases). This CDR3 spans 12 amino acids. Trimming took 2 bases from V and 7 from J, leaving 8 bases between them. Germline-derived CDR1 and CDR2 are SNHLY and FYNNEI. The CDR3 region has the DNA TGTGCCAGCAGTGAACATGAGGGGACCCAGTACTTC. Protein product: CASSEHEGTQYF.

This rearrangement joins TRBV11-2 to TRBJ2-3; D not resolved. CDR3 size: 15 residues. Trimming pared 5 bases from V and 3 bases from J, leaving 15 bases between. CDR1 and CDR2 from the germline V gene are SGHAT and FQNNGV. The CDR3, as DNA: TGTGCCAGCAGCGCTCACGGTACGGTAACAGATACGCAGTATTTT. This translates into CASSAHGTVTDTQYF. Based on the CDR3 plus reference TRBV11-2 and TRBJ2-3, the full variable domain is EAGVAQSPRYKIIEKRQSVAFWCNPISGHATLYWYQQILGQGPKLLIQFQNNGVVDDSQLPKDRFSAERLKGVDSTLKIQPAKLEDSAVYLCASSAHGTVTDTQYFGPGTRLTVL.

The rearrangement links TRBV7-2 to TRBJ2-5; D perhaps matches TRBD2 (6 bases). The V gene lost 2 bases and the J gene lost 4 bases, with 23 bases spanning the gap. There are 18 residues in the CDR3. Germline V gene data show CDR1 as SGHTA and CDR2 as FQGNSA. The CDR3 DNA sequence: TGTGCCAGCAGCTTATTCTCTGCGGGGACTGGTAATGCAGAGACCCAGTACTTC. Translating it yields CASSLFSAGTGNAETQYF. The full variable domain, its missing parts supplied by reference TRBV7-2 and TRBJ2-5, is GAGVSQSPSNKVTEKGKDVELRCDPISGHTALYWYRQSLGQGLEFLIYFQGNSAPDKSGLPSDRFSAERTGGSVSTLTIQRTQQEDSAVYLCASSLFSAGTGNAETQYFGPGTRLLVL.

This clone appeared once. This chain links TRBV20-1 with TRBJ2-4, with no clear D. The CDR3 length is 10 residues. V lost 8 bases and J lost 3, with 5 bases in between. Germline V CDR1 and CDR2: DFQATT, SNEGSKA (reference sequence). The CDR3 nucleotides are TGCAGTTGGGTCAAAAACATTCAGTACTTC. Its translation is CSWVKNIQYF.

V and J are TRBV7-3 and TRBJ2-1; 9 nucleotides match TRBD2. Germline V gene lookup returns CDR1 SGHTA and CDR2 FQGTGA. The V segment lost 0 bases and the J segment 4 bases; nucleotides outside the gene matches: 4. The CDR3 consists of 16 residues. The CDR3, as DNA: TGTGCCAGCAGCTTAACCCCTAGCGGGGTTTACAATGAGCAGTTCTTC. Translation gives CASSLTPSGVYNEQFF.

CDR3 sequence (DNA): TGTGCCTGGAGTGTGATGGGAGAGACCCAGTACTTC. Its protein product is CAWSVMGETQYF. The V and J genes are TRBV30 and TRBJ2-5, with unresolved D. Germline V gene lookup returns CDR1 GTSNPN and CDR2 SVGIG (reference sequence). The CDR3 is made up of 12 amino acids. V lost 0 bases and J lost 4, with 6 bases in between.

The chain recombines TRBV28 with TRBJ1-3; TRBD1 agrees at 9 bases. With V trimmed by 8 bases and J by 2 bases, 16 bases remained unmatched. Germline assignment: CDR1 MDHEN and CDR2 SYDVKM. The CDR3 sequence is 18 residues long. The CDR3 sequence is CASYGGWTGEGTGNTIYF. CDR3 in DNA: TGTGCCAGCTACGGGGGGTGGACAGGGGAGGGTACTGGAAACACCATATATTTT.